This TCR beta chain was sequenced in a study of CD8 T cells in ankylosing spondylitis. Study-wide findings and caveats: Made up of about eight highly homologous variants, a TCR beta motif appeared characteristic of ankylosing spondylitis blood.

This clonotype was seen repeatedly, ten times or more. Its antigen is still unknown. Trimming cost V 3 bases and J 5 bases; bases outside gene matches: 14. The CDR3 has 17 residues. Germline V gene sequence: CDR1 LGHDT, CDR2 YNNKEL (reference sequence). TCRdb fed the 5' RACE reads into MiXCR, producing one record per CDR3 protein. The table includes 250,000 to 350,000 distinct CDR3 sequences, less than 10% detected once. The source material was blood, either unsorted or a sorted T cell fraction (not recorded which). The chain couples TRBV3-1 to TRBJ2-5; 8 bases agree with TRBD1. The sequence was obtained from a male donor with ankylosing spondylitis. The CDR3, as DNA: TGTGCCAGCAGCCACACCGGGACAGGACCCCTAAGGGAGACCCAGTACTTC. It yields the protein CASSHTGTGPLRETQYF.